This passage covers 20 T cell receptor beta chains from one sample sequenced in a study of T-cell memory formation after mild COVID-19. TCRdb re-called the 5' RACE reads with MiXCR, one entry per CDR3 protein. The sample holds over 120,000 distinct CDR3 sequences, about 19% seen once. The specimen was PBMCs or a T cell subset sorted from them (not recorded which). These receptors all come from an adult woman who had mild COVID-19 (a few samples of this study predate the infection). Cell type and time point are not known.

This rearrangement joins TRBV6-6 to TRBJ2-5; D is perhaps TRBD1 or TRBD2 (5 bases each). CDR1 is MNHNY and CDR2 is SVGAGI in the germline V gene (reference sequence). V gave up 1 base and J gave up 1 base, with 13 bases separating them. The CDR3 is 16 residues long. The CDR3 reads CASSYFGLGTQETQYF. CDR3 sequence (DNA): TGTGCCAGCAGTTACTTCGGTTTGGGGACCCAAGAGACCCAGTACTTC.

The CDR3 DNA reads as TGTGCCAGCAGCCAAGACTCACGGTCCTACAATGAGCAGTTCTTC. Protein sequence: CASSQDSRSYNEQFF. This chain links TRBV3-1 with TRBJ2-1, with D unclear. This CDR3 contains 15 residues. V lost 0 bases and J 1 base, leaving 7 bases between the germline ends. Germline V CDR1 and CDR2: LGHDT, YNNKEL (reference sequence).

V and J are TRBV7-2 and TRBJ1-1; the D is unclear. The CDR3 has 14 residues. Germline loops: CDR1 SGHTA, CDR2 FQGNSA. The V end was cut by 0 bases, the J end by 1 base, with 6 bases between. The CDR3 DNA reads TGTGCCAGCAGCTTAGCGTTCCGGAACACTGAAGCTTTCTTT. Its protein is CASSLAFRNTEAFF.

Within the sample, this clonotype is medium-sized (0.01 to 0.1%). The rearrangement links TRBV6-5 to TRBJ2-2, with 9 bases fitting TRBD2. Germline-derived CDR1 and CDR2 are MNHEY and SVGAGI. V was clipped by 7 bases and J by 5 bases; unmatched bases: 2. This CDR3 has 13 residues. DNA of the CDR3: TGTGCCAGCACAACTAGCGGGACCGGGGAGCTGTTTTTT. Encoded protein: CASTTSGTGELFF.

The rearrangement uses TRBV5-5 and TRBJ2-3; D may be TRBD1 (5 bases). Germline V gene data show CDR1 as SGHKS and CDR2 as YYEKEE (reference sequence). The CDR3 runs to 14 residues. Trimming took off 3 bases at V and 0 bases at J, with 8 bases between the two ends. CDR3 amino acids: CASSWGTSTDTQYF. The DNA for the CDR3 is TGTGCCAGCAGCTGGGGCACAAGCACAGATACGCAGTATTTT.

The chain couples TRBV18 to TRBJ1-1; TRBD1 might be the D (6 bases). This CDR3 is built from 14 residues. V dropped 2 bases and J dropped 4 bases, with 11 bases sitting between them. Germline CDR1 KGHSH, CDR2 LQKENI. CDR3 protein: CASSPGGGVTEAFF. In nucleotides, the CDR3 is TGTGCCAGCTCACCAGGAGGGGGTGTCACTGAAGCTTTCTTT. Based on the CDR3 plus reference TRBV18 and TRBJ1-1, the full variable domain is NAGVMQNPRHLVRRRGQEARLRCSPMKGHSHVYWYRQLPEEGLKFMVYLQKENIIDESGMPKERFSAEFPKEGPSILRIQQVVRGDSAAYFCASSPGGGVTEAFFGQGTRLTVV.

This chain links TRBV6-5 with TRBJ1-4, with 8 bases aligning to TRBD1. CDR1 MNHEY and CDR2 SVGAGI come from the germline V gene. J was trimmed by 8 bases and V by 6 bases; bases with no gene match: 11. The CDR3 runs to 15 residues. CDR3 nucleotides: TGTGCCAGCAGGTCTTCGACAGGGGTTCGCGAAAAACTGTTTTTT. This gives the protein CASRSSTGVREKLFF.

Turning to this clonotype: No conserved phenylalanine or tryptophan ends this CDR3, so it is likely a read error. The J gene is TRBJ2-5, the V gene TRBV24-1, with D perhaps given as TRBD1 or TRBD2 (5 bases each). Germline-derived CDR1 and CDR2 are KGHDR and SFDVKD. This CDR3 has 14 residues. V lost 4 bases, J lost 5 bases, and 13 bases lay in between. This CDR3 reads CATSDPDWGETQYL. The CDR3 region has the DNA TGTGCCACCAGTGACCCAGACTGGGGGGAGACCCAGTACTTA.

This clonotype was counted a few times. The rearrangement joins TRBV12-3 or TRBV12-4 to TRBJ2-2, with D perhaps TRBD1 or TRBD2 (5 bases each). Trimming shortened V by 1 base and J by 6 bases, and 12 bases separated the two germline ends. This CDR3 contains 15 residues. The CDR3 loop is CASSLGGGGAGELFF. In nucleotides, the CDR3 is TGTGCCAGCAGTTTAGGAGGTGGGGGTGCCGGGGAGCTGTTTTTT.

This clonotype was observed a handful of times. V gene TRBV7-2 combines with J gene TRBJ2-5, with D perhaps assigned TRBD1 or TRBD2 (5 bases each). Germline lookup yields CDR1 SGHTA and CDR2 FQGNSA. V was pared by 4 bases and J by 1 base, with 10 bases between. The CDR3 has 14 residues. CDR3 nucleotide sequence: TGTGCCAGCAGCTCCAACGGGGCCCAAGAGACCCAGTACTTC. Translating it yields CASSSNGAQETQYF. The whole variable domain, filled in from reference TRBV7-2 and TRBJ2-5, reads GAGVSQSPSNKVTEKGKDVELRCDPISGHTALYWYRQSLGQGLEFLIYFQGNSAPDKSGLPSDRFSAERTGGSVSTLTIQRTQQEDSAVYLCASSSNGAQETQYFGPGTRLLVL.

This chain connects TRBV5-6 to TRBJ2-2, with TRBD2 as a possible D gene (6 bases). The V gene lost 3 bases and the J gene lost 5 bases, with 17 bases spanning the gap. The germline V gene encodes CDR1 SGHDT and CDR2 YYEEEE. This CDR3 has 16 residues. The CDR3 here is CASSSLAEQRTGELFF. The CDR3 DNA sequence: TGTGCCAGCAGCTCTTTAGCGGAACAGAGGACCGGGGAGCTGTTTTTT. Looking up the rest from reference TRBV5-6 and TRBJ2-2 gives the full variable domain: DAGVTQSPTHLIKTRGQQVTLRCSPKSGHDTVSWYQQALGQGPQFIFQYYEEEERQRGNFPDRFSGHQFPNYSSELNVNALLLGDSALYLCASSSLAEQRTGELFFGEGSRLTVL.

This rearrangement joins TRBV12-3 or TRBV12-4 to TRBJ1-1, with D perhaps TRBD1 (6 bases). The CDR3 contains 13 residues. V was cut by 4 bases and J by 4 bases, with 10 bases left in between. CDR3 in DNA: TGTGCCAGCAGTTGGGAGGGGGGCACTGAAGCTTTCTTT. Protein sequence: CASSWEGGTEAFF.

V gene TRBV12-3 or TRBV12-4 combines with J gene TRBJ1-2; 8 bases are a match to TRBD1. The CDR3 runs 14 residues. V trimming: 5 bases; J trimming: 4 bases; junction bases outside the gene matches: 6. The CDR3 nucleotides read TGTGCCAGCAGTCCCCCGACAGGGGCCTATGGCTACACCTTC. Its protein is CASSPPTGAYGYTF.

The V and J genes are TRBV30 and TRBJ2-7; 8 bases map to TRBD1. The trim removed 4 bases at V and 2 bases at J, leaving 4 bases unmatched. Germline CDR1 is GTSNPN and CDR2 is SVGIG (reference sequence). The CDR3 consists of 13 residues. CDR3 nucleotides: TGTGCCTGGACCCGGACAGGGACCTACGAGCAGTACTTC. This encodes CAWTRTGTYEQYF.

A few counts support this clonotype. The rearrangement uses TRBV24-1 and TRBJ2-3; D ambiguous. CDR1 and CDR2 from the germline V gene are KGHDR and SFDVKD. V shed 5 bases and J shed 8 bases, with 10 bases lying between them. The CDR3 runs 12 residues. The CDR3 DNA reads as TGTGCCACCAGTGCAGTCGGTGGTACGCAGTATTTT. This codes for CATSAVGGTQYF.

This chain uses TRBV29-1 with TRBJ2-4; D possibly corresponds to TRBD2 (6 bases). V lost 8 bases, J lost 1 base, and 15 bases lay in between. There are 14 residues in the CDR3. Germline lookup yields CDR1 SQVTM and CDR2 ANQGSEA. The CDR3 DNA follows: TGCAGCCACGGACTACCGCTCGCCAAAAACATTCAGTACTTC. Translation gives CSHGLPLAKNIQYF.

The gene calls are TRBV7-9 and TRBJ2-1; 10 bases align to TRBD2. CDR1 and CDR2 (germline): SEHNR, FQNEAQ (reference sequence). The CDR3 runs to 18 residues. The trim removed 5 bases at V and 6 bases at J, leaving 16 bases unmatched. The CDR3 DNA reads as TGTGCCAGCAGCCTGAGGGTGTCGCTAGCGGGAGTCCGCAATGAGCAGTTCTTC. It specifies CASSLRVSLAGVRNEQFF.

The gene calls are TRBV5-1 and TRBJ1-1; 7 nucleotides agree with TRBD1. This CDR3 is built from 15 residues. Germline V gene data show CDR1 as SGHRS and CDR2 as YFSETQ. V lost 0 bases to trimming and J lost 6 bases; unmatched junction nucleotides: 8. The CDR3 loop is CASSLEGRGGSEAFF. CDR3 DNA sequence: TGCGCCAGCAGCTTGGAGGGCAGGGGGGGTTCTGAAGCTTTCTTT.

CDR3 in amino acids: CSTLEVRGNSPLHF. Written as DNA, the CDR3 is TGCAGTACGCTAGAGGTCAGGGGTAATTCACCCCTCCACTTT. V and J are TRBV20-1 and TRBJ1-6; possibly TRBD1 for D (6 bases). V was pared by 8 bases and J by 6 bases, with 17 bases between. The germline CDR1 and CDR2 sequences are DFQATT and SNEGSKA (reference sequence). The CDR3 contains 14 residues.

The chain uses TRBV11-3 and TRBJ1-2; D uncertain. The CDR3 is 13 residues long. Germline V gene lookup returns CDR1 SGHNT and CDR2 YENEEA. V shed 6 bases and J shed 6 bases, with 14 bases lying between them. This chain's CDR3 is CASSSGMLNGYTF. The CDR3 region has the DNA TGTGCCAGCAGTTCGGGGATGTTGAATGGCTACACCTTC.